This TCR beta chain was recorded in a study of blood T cell repertoires in COVID-19. Whole-study context: Both acute and convalescent COVID-19 samples were obtained from the United States, Italy and Spain. PBMCs, B-cell-depleted T cells, or T cells were the source of the cDNA or gDNA that made up the material.

In the authors' methods: The authors estimated nucleated cell counts from reference gene primer amplification. Repertoires were generated with immunoSEQ multiplex PCR, while TCRdb's copy carries only in-frame clones and drops some. That table gives V, J and clone size, and the DNA gave D and trimming. This sample yields 60,000 or so clones, of which around 89% are seen a single time; about 13% belongs to the top ten. Germline CDR1 reads SGDLS; CDR2 reads YYNGEE. This CDR3 spans 14 amino acids. V shed 2 bases, J shed 3 bases, and the junction held 5 bases outside the gene matches. The chain is built from TRBV9 and TRBJ2-7, with 7 positions matching TRBD1. The sample was peripheral blood. This clonotype was sampled from a man in his sixties with active COVID-19. DNA for the CDR3: TGTGCCAGCAGCGTGGGGACAGAGAACTACGAGCAGTACTTC. Its translation is CASSVGTENYEQYF.